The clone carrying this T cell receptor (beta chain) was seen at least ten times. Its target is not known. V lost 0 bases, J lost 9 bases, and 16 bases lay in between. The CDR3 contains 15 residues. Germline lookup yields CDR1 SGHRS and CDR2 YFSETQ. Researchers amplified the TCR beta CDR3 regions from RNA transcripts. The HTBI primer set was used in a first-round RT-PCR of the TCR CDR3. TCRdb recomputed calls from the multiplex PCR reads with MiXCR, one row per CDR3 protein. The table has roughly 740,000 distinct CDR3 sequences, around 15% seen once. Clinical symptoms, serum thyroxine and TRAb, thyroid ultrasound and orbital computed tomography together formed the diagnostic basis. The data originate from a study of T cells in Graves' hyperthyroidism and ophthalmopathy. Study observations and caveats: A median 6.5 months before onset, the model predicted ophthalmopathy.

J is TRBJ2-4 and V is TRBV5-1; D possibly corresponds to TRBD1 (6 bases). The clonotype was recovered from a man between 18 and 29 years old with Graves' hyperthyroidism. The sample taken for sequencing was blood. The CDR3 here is CASSLEGVRKGIQYF. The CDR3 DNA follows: TGCGCCAGCAGCTTGGAGGGGGTTCGGAAAGGCATTCAGTACTTC.